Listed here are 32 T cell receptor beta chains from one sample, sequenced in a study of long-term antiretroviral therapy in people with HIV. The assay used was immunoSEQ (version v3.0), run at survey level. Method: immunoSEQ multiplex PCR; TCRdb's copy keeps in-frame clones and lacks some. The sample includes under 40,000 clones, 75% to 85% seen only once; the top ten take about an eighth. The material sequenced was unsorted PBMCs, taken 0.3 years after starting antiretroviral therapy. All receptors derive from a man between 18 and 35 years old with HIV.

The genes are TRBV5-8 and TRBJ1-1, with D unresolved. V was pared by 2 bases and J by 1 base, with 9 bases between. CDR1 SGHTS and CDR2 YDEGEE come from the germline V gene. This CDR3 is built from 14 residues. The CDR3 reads CASSFRRGNTEAFF. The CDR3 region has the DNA TGTGCCAGCAGCTTTCGACGGGGGAACACTGAAGCTTTCTTT.

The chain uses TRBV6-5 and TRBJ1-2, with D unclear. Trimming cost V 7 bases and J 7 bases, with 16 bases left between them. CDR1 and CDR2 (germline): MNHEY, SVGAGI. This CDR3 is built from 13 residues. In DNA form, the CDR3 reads TGTGCCAGCACCCCCACCCCGCTCGCTGGCTACACCTTC. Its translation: CASTPTPLAGYTF.

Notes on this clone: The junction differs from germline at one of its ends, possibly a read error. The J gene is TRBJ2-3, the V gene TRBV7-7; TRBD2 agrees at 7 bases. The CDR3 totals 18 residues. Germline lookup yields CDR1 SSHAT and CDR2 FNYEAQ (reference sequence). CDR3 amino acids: CASSLGGIGRAGTDTQYF. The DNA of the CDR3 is TGTGCTAGCAGCTTGGGGGGGATTGGGAGGGCCGGGACAGATACGCAGTATTTT.

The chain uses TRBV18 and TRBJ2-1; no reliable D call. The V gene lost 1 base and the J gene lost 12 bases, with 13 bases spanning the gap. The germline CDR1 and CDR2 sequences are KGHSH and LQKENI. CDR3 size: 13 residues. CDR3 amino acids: CASSPLEGGGQFF. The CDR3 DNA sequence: TGTGCCAGCTCACCACTGGAAGGCGGCGGGCAGTTCTTC.

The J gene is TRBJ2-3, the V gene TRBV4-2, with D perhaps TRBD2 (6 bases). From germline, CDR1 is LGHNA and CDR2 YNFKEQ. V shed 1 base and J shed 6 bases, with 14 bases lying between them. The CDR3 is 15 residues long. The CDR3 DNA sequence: TGTGCCAGCAGCCAAGCGGGACTCAGCGCTGATACGCAGTATTTT. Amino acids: CASSQAGLSADTQYF.

CDR3 DNA sequence: TGTGCCAGCAGCTCCGGGACTAGCGGGGGGGCAATTGAGACCCAGTACTTC. It encodes CASSSGTSGGAIETQYF. V usage is TRBV5-4 and J usage is TRBJ2-5; 16 bases fit TRBD2. The CDR3 is 17 residues long. Trimming removed 3 bases from V and 5 bases from J; junction bases left unmatched: 7. From germline, CDR1 is SGHNT and CDR2 YYREEE (reference sequence).

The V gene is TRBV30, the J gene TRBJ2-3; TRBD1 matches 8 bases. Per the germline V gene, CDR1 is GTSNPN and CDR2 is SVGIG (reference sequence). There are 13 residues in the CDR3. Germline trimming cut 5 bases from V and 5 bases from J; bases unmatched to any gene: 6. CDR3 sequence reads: CAWDRGAGDTQYF. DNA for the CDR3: TGTGCCTGGGACAGGGGCGCAGGAGATACGCAGTATTTT.

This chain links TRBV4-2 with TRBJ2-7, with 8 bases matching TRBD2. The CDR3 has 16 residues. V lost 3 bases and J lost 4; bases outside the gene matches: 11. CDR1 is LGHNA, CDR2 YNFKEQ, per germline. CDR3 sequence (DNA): TGTGCCAGCAGCCAGCCTTCGGGGGGGACTCTATACGAGCAGTACTTC. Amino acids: CASSQPSGGTLYEQYF.

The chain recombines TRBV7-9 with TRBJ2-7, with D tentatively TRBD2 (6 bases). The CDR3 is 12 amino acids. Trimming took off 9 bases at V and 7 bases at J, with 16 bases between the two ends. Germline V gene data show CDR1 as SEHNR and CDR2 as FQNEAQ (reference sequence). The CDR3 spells CASQEGNWEQYF. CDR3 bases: TGTGCCAGTCAGGAGGGGAACTGGGAGCAGTACTTC.

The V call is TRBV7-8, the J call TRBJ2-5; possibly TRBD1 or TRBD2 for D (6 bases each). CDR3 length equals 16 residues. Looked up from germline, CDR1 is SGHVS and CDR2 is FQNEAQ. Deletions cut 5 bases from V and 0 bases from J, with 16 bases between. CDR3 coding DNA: TGTGCCAGCAGCGGGGGGCCTCCTCAGTACCAAGAGACCCAGTACTTC. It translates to CASSGGPPQYQETQYF.

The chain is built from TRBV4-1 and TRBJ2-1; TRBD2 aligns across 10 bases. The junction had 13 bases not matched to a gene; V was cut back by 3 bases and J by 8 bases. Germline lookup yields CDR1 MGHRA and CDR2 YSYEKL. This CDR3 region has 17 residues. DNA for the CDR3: TGCGCCAGCAGCCACATCCTAGCGGGAGCAAGTGGCGATGAGCAGTTCTTC. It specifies CASSHILAGASGDEQFF.

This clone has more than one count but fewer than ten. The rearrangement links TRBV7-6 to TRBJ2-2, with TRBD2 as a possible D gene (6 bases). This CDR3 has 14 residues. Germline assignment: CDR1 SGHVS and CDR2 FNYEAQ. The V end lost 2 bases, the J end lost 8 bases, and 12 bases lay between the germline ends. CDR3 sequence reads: CASSLWAGPGELFF. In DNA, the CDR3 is TGTGCCAGCAGCTTATGGGCGGGACCGGGGGAGCTGTTTTTT.

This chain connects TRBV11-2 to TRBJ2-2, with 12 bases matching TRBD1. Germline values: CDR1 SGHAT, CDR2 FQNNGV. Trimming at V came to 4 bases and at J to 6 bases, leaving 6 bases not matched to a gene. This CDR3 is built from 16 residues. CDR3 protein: CASSSGTGGFAGELFF. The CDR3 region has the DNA TGTGCCAGCAGCTCGGGGACAGGGGGCTTTGCCGGGGAGCTGTTTTTT.

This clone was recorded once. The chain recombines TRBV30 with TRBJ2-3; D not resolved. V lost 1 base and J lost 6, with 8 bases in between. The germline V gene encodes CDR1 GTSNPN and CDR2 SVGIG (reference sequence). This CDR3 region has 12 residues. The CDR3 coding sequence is TGTGCCTGGAGTGGAGGTGGGGATACGCAGTATTTT. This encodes CAWSGGGDTQYF.

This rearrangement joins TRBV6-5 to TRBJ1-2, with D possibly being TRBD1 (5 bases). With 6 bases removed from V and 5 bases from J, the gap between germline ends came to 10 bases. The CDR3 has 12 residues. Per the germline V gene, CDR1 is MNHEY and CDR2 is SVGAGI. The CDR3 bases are TGTGCCAGCAGGGACACAGCTTATGGCTACACCTTC. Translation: CASRDTAYGYTF.

Written as DNA, the CDR3 is TGTGCCAGCACCCTCACCGGAGGGGGCCCCTACAATGAGCAGTTCTTC. Protein sequence: CASTLTGGGPYNEQFF. This chain joins TRBV27 and TRBJ2-1; a possible D gene is TRBD1 (7 bases). Trimming removed 7 bases from V and 2 bases from J, with 18 bases in between. The CDR3 length is 16 residues. Germline CDR1 and CDR2: MNHEY and SMNVEV (reference sequence).

Written as DNA, the CDR3 is TGCGCCAGCAGCTTGGGGACAGGGGTGGAGACCCAGTACTTC. Encoded protein: CASSLGTGVETQYF. J is TRBJ2-5 and V is TRBV5-1, with 9 positions matching TRBD1. CDR1 and CDR2 (germline): SGHRS, YFSETQ. With 0 bases clipped from V and 5 bases from J, the junction kept 2 bases outside the gene matches. This CDR3 is built from 14 residues.

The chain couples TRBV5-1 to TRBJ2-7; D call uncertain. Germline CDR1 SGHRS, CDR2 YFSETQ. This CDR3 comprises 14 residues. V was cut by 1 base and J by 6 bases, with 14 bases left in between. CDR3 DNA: TGCGCCAGCAGCTTGACCGGGTCCGACGGCGAGCAGTACTTC. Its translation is CASSLTGSDGEQYF.

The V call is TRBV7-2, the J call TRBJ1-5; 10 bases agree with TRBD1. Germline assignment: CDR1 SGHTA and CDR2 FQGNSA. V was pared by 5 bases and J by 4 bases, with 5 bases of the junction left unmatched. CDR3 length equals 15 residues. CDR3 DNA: TGTGCCAGCAGCCAGGGACAGGGGTCGAATCAGCCCCAGCATTTT. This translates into CASSQGQGSNQPQHF.

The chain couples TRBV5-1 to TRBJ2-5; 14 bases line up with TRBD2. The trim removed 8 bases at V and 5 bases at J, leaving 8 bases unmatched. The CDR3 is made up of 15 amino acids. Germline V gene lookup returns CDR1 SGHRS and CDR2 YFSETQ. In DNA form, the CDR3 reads TGCGCCAGTGGGGGACTAGCGGGAGAAGGGGAGACCCAGTACTTC. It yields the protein CASGGLAGEGETQYF. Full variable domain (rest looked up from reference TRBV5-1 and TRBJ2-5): KAGVTQTPRYLIKTRGQQVTLSCSPISGHRSVSWYQQTPGQGLQFLFEYFSETQRNKGNFPGRFSGRQFSNSRSEMNVSTLELGDSALYLCASGGLAGEGETQYFGPGTRLLVL.

In DNA form, the CDR3 reads TGTGCCAGCAGTTACCCCGGGACAGCAACCTACGAGCAGTACTTC. It translates to CASSYPGTATYEQYF. This chain uses TRBV6-6 with TRBJ2-7, with 7 positions matching TRBD1. Germline V lookup: CDR1 MNHNY, CDR2 SVGAGI (reference sequence). This CDR3 has 15 amino acids. With 2 bases clipped from V and 2 bases from J, the junction kept 6 bases outside the gene matches.

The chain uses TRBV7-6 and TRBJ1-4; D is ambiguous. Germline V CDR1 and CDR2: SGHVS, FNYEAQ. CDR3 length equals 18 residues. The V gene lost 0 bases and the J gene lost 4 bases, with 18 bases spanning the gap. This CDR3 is CASSLAGSYGRVNEKLFF. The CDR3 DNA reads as TGTGCCAGCAGCTTAGCTGGGAGTTACGGACGGGTTAATGAAAAACTGTTTTTT.

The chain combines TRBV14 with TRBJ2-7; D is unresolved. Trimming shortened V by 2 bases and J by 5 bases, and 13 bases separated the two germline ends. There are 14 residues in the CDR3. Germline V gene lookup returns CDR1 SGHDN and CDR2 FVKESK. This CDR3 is CASSQLVLGHEQYF. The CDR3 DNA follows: TGTGCCAGCAGCCAATTGGTATTGGGTCACGAGCAGTACTTC.

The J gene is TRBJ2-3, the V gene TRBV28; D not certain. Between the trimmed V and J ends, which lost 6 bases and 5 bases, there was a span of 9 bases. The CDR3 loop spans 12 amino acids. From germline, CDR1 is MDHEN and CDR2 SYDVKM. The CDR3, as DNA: TGTGCCAGCAGCGCTGGCAGAGATACGCAGTATTTT. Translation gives CASSAGRDTQYF.

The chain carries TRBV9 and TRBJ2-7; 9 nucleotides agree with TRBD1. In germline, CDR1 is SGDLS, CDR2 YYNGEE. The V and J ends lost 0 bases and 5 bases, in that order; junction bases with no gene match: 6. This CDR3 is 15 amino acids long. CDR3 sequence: CASSVEGQGYHEQYF. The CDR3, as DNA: TGTGCCAGCAGCGTAGAGGGACAGGGATACCACGAGCAGTACTTC. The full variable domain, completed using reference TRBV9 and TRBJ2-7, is DSGVTQTPKHLITATGQRVTLRCSPRSGDLSVYWYQQSLDQGLQFLIQYYNGEERAKGNILERFSAQQFPDLHSELNLSSLELGDSALYFCASSVEGQGYHEQYFGPGTRLTVT.

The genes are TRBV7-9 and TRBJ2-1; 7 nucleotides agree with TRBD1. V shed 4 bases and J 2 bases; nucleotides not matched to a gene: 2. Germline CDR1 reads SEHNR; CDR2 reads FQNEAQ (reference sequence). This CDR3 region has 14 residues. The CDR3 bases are TGTGCCAGCAGCTCGACAGGGCCCTACAATGAGCAGTTCTTC. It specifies CASSSTGPYNEQFF.

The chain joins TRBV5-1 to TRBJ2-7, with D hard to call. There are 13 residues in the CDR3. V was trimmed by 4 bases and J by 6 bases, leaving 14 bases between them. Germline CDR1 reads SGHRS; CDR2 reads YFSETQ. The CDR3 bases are TGCGCCAGCAGCGCCCTGGCAGATGGCGAGCAGTACTTC. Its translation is CASSALADGEQYF.

This CDR3 is CASTITGTRPNEQFF. The CDR3 DNA is TGTGCCAGCACCATCACCGGGACAAGGCCTAATGAGCAGTTCTTC. The chain links TRBV7-2 to TRBJ2-1; D perhaps matches TRBD1 (6 bases). CDR1 SGHTA and CDR2 FQGNSA come from the germline V gene. The germline V and J ends were trimmed by 7 bases and 7 bases, with 20 bases remaining between them. The CDR3 extends over 15 amino acids.

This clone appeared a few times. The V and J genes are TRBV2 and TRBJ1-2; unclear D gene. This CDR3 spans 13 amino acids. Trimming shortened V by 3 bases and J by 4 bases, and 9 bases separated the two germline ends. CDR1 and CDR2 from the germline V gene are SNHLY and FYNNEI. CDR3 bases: TGTGCCAGCAGTGATGTGGCAGCCTATGGCTACACCTTC. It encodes CASSDVAAYGYTF.

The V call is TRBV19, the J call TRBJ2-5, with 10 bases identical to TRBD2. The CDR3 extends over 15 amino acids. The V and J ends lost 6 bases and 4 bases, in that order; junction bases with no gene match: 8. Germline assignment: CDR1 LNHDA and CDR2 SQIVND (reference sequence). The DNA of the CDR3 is TGTGCCAGTAGCCTTAGCGGGGGGTATGTAGAGACCCAGTACTTC. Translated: CASSLSGGYVETQYF.

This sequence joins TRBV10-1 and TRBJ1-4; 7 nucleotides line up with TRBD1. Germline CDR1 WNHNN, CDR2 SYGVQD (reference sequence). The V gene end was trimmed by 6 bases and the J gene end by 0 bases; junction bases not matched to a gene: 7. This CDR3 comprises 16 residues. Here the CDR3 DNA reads TGCGCCAGCAGGGGCGGGACAGCCCCAACTAATGAAAAACTGTTTTTT. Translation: CASRGGTAPTNEKLFF.

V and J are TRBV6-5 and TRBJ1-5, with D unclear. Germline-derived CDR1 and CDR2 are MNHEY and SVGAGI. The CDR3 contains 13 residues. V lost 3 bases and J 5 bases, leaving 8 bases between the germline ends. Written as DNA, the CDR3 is TGTGCCAGCAGTTATAGGGCGGATCAGCCCCAGCATTTT. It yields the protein CASSYRADQPQHF.